The 25 T cell receptor beta chains listed next were all sequenced from one sample in a study of blood T cell repertoires in COVID-19. Only in-frame clones appear in the TCRdb table, and some are missing; sequencing was by immunoSEQ multiplex PCR. The table includes approximately 80,000 clones, about nine tenths detected once. Specimen: peripheral blood. Receptors originate from a human donor in a cohort sampled during active COVID-19.

This clone turned up a few times. The same CDR3 also results from other DNA sequences found in this sample. The chain is built from TRBV15 and TRBJ2-3; 7 nucleotides match TRBD2. Germline V gene data show CDR1 as LNHNV and CDR2 as YYDKDF (reference sequence). There are 15 residues in the CDR3. The V and J ends lost 3 bases and 4 bases, in that order; junction bases with no gene match: 7. CDR3: CATSSGLEGADTQYF. CDR3 DNA sequence: TGTGCCACCAGCAGCGGACTAGAAGGGGCAGATACGCAGTATTTT.

As to this clone: The same CDR3 arises from other DNA sequences in this sample as well. This rearrangement joins TRBV27 to TRBJ2-7; 10 positions match TRBD2. Germline V gives CDR1 MNHEY, CDR2 SMNVEV (reference sequence). This CDR3 is built from 15 residues. V shed 4 bases and J 3 bases; nucleotides not matched to a gene: 6. CDR3 nucleotide sequence: TGTGCCAGCAGTTCCCGACTAGCGGGCCTCTACGAGCAGTACTTC. Translated, it gives CASSSRLAGLYEQYF.

This chain uses TRBV3-1 (or the pseudogene TRBV3-2) with TRBJ1-2; D remains unclear. The ends were cut back, 0 bases at V and 4 bases at J, with 6 bases in the middle. The CDR3 covers 13 residues. Germline CDR1 LGHDT, CDR2 YNNKEL (reference sequence). CDR3 amino acids: CASSQDRGYGYTF. In DNA, the CDR3 is TGTGCCAGCAGCCAAGATCGGGGCTATGGCTACACCTTC.

J is TRBJ2-5 and V is TRBV19, with D hard to call. Trimming stripped 4 bases from V and 5 bases from J, with 14 bases between. This CDR3 is built from 14 residues. CDR1 LNHDA and CDR2 SQIVND come from the germline V gene (reference sequence). The CDR3 DNA reads TGTGCCAGTAGTACAACGCAGGATACCGAGACCCAGTACTTC. This encodes CASSTTQDTETQYF. The entire variable domain, with the rest obtained from reference TRBV19 and TRBJ2-5, is as follows: DGGITQSPKYLFRKEGQNVTLSCEQNLNHDAMYWYRQDPGQGLRLIYYSQIVNDFQKGDIAEGYSVSREKKESFPLTVTSAQKNPTAFYLCASSTTQDTETQYFGPGTRLLVL.

The chain links TRBV18 to TRBJ2-1, with TRBD2 matching over 12 bases. The germline CDR1 and CDR2 sequences are KGHSH and LQKENI. V lost 3 bases, J lost 5 bases, and 8 bases stayed unmatched. The CDR3 extends over 17 amino acids. CDR3 protein: CASSPRTSGKINNEQFF. Written as DNA, the CDR3 is TGTGCCAGCTCACCCAGGACTAGCGGGAAAATTAACAATGAGCAGTTCTTC.

The chain recombines TRBV2 with TRBJ2-3; 8 nucleotides align to TRBD1. The ends lost 4 bases at V and 4 bases at J; junction bases unmatched: 7. The CDR3 consists of 15 residues. Looked up from germline, CDR1 is SNHLY and CDR2 is FYNNEI. The CDR3 loop reads CASSAQGVSADTQYF. The CDR3 nucleotides read TGTGCCAGCAGTGCACAGGGGGTTAGCGCAGATACGCAGTATTTT.

J is TRBJ2-6 and V is TRBV5-1; D is perhaps TRBD2 (6 bases). Germline lookup yields CDR1 SGHRS and CDR2 YFSETQ. Trimming took 3 bases from V and 0 from J, leaving 10 bases between them. There are 16 residues in the CDR3. The CDR3 nucleotides read TGCGCCAGCAGCTGGGGCGGGATCTCTGGGGCCAACGTCCTGACTTTC. Amino acids: CASSWGGISGANVLTF. Full variable domain (outside the CDR3, taken from reference TRBV5-1 and TRBJ2-6): KAGVTQTPRYLIKTRGQQVTLSCSPISGHRSVSWYQQTPGQGLQFLFEYFSETQRNKGNFPGRFSGRQFSNSRSEMNVSTLELGDSALYLCASSWGGISGANVLTFGAGSRLTVL.

Of note for this clone: The junction shows a germline mismatch at one end, possibly a read error. The CDR3 sequence is CASSQYPTGSQISGANVLTF. CDR3 nucleotides: TGTGCTAGCAGCCAATATCCGACAGGGTCCCAAATCTCTGGGGCCAACGTCCTGACTTTC. The chain has TRBV7-7 and TRBJ2-6, with 7 bases lining up with TRBD1. CDR1 is SSHAT, CDR2 FNYEAQ, per germline (reference sequence). The CDR3 runs to 20 residues.

This clone has only one observation. The chain carries TRBV28 and TRBJ1-1; 8 bases fit TRBD1. Germline V CDR1 and CDR2: MDHEN, SYDVKM. This CDR3 has 15 amino acids. The CDR3 sequence: CTTRTGKGGNTEAFF. Here the CDR3 DNA reads TGTACGACACGGACAGGGAAGGGGGGGAACACTGAAGCTTTCTTT. Complete variable domain (other parts from reference TRBV28 and TRBJ1-1): DVKVTQSSRYLVKRTGEKVFLECVQDMDHENMFWYRQDPGLGLRLIYFSYDVKMKEKGDIPEGYSVSREKKERFSLILESASTNQTSMYLCTTRTGKGGNTEAFFGQGTRLTVV.

J is TRBJ2-7 and V is TRBV2, with D uncertain. Trimming pared 6 bases from V and 3 bases from J, leaving 9 bases between. This CDR3 is built from 12 residues. The germline CDR1 and CDR2 sequences are SNHLY and FYNNEI. The DNA of the CDR3 is TGTGCCAGCAGAGCACTAATCTACGAGCAGTACTTC. It specifies CASRALIYEQYF.

V and J are TRBV11-2 and TRBJ2-7, with TRBD1 matching over 7 bases. The junction had 10 bases not matched to a gene; V was cut back by 2 bases and J by 0 bases. CDR1 and CDR2 (germline): SGHAT, FQNNGV. The CDR3 consists of 17 residues. The CDR3 DNA sequence: TGTGCCAGCAGCTTAAGGGGGCGTGACCCATTCTCCTACGAGCAGTACTTC. This gives the protein CASSLRGRDPFSYEQYF.

This clone has just one count. The J gene is TRBJ2-7, the V gene TRBV19; D is ambiguous. CDR3 size: 15 residues. V was cut by 2 bases and J by 3 bases, with 14 bases left in between. Germline lookup yields CDR1 LNHDA and CDR2 SQIVND (reference sequence). The CDR3 protein is CASSIWAESVYEQYF. As DNA, the CDR3 is TGTGCCAGTAGTATATGGGCAGAGTCCGTCTACGAGCAGTACTTC. Based on the CDR3 plus reference TRBV19 and TRBJ2-7, the full variable domain is DGGITQSPKYLFRKEGQNVTLSCEQNLNHDAMYWYRQDPGQGLRLIYYSQIVNDFQKGDIAEGYSVSREKKESFPLTVTSAQKNPTAFYLCASSIWAESVYEQYFGPGTRLTVT.

The J gene is TRBJ1-1, the V gene TRBV19; possibly TRBD1 for D (6 bases). The length of the CDR3 is 14 residues. Germline V lookup: CDR1 LNHDA, CDR2 SQIVND (reference sequence). V gave up 9 bases and J gave up 1 base, with 15 bases separating them. CDR3 sequence reads: CASLAGQTNTEAFF. The CDR3 DNA reads TGTGCCAGCCTTGCCGGACAGACGAACACTGAAGCTTTCTTT. The variable domain in full, with the rest retrieved from reference TRBV19 and TRBJ1-1, is DGGITQSPKYLFRKEGQNVTLSCEQNLNHDAMYWYRQDPGQGLRLIYYSQIVNDFQKGDIAEGYSVSREKKESFPLTVTSAQKNPTAFYLCASLAGQTNTEAFFGQGTRLTVV.

The chain combines TRBV19 with TRBJ1-1; possible D gene TRBD1, 5 bases. Per germline, CDR1 LNHDA and CDR2 SQIVND (reference sequence). This CDR3 region has 15 residues. The V gene lost 3 bases and the J gene lost 3 bases, with 14 bases spanning the gap. CDR3 sequence (DNA): TGTGCCAGTAGTATTCGAAGGAGCAGGGACACTGAAGCTTTCTTT. Translation: CASSIRRSRDTEAFF. The complete variable domain, with remaining parts taken from reference TRBV19 and TRBJ1-1, reads DGGITQSPKYLFRKEGQNVTLSCEQNLNHDAMYWYRQDPGQGLRLIYYSQIVNDFQKGDIAEGYSVSREKKESFPLTVTSAQKNPTAFYLCASSIRRSRDTEAFFGQGTRLTVV.

V usage is TRBV9 and J usage is TRBJ2-2; D gene uncertain. This CDR3 is built from 14 residues. The V gene lost 1 base and the J gene lost 5 bases, with 9 bases spanning the gap. Germline V gene data show CDR1 as SGDLS and CDR2 as YYNGEE. DNA of the CDR3: TGTGCCAGCAGCGTAACCCTAGAAACCGGGGAGCTGTTTTTT. It is translated as CASSVTLETGELFF. The whole variable domain, filled in from reference TRBV9 and TRBJ2-2, reads DSGVTQTPKHLITATGQRVTLRCSPRSGDLSVYWYQQSLDQGLQFLIQYYNGEERAKGNILERFSAQQFPDLHSELNLSSLELGDSALYFCASSVTLETGELFFGEGSRLTVL.

The chain carries TRBV3-1 (or the pseudogene TRBV3-2) and TRBJ2-7; TRBD2 matches at 9 bases. The junction had 8 bases not matched to a gene; V was cut back by 0 bases and J by 5 bases. Per the germline V gene, CDR1 is LGHDT and CDR2 is YNNKEL (reference sequence). The CDR3 is 16 amino acids. Here the CDR3 DNA reads TGTGCCAGCAGCCAAGATTCAGGTAGCGGGAGAAACGAGCAGTACTTC. Amino acid sequence: CASSQDSGSGRNEQYF.

J is TRBJ2-3 and V is TRBV7-8; D is undetermined. The V gene lost 5 bases and the J gene lost 2 bases, with 8 bases spanning the gap. CDR1 and CDR2 from the germline V gene are SGHVS and FQNEAQ. The CDR3 has 13 residues. CDR3 in amino acids: CASSPVATDTQYF. The CDR3 DNA reads TGTGCCAGCAGCCCCGTAGCCACAGATACGCAGTATTTT.

This clone came up a few times. This chain connects TRBV5-4 to TRBJ1-1; TRBD1 matches 7 bases. The ends lost 6 bases at V and 0 bases at J; junction bases unmatched: 11. Looked up from germline, CDR1 is SGHNT and CDR2 is YYREEE (reference sequence). The CDR3 extends over 16 amino acids. The DNA for the CDR3 is TGTGCCAGCATCGAGCGAGGGGGACAGTTGAACACTGAAGCTTTCTTT. Translated, it gives CASIERGGQLNTEAFF.

This clone counts as large. The gene calls are TRBV5-4 and TRBJ1-2; D might be TRBD1 (6 bases). V was pared by 1 base and J by 1 base, with 11 bases between. This CDR3 contains 15 residues. CDR1 and CDR2 from the germline V gene are SGHNT and YYREEE (reference sequence). CDR3 amino acids: CASSLRGAGNYGYTF. CDR3 DNA: TGTGCCAGCAGCTTGCGGGGGGCGGGTAACTATGGCTACACCTTC. Complete variable domain (other parts from reference TRBV5-4 and TRBJ1-2): ETGVTQSPTHLIKTRGQQVTLRCSSQSGHNTVSWYQQALGQGPQFIFQYYREEENGRGNFPPRFSGLQFPNYSSELNVNALELDDSALYLCASSLRGAGNYGYTFGSGTRLTVV.

The chain uses TRBV5-1 and TRBJ2-5, with TRBD1 matching 9 bases. After removal of 3 bases from V and 2 bases from J, the junction contained 8 bases not matched to a gene. Germline V lookup: CDR1 SGHRS, CDR2 YFSETQ. The CDR3 contains 16 residues. The CDR3 sequence is CASSSARTGAQETQYF. The CDR3 DNA sequence: TGCGCCAGCAGCTCAGCCCGGACAGGGGCTCAAGAGACCCAGTACTTC.

The chain uses TRBV3-1 (or the pseudogene TRBV3-2) and TRBJ2-5, with TRBD1 matching over 8 bases. The CDR3 has 14 amino acids. Germline V gene sequence: CDR1 LGHDT, CDR2 YNNKEL (reference sequence). The V and J ends lost 2 bases and 5 bases, in that order; junction bases with no gene match: 4. The CDR3 loop is CASSQPGGRETQYF. CDR3 DNA: TGTGCCAGCAGCCAACCAGGGGGCCGGGAGACCCAGTACTTC.

The chain joins TRBV27 to TRBJ1-5; TRBD1 might be the D (6 bases). Trimming removed 6 bases from V and 3 bases from J, with 12 bases in between. Germline V gene data show CDR1 as MNHEY and CDR2 as SMNVEV (reference sequence). The CDR3 contains 14 residues. The CDR3 DNA follows: TGTGCCAGCAGCCGCTCGGGACACAATCAGCCCCAGCATTTT. Amino acid sequence: CASSRSGHNQPQHF.

The chain carries TRBV27 and TRBJ1-1; possible D gene TRBD1, 5 bases. The V gene's germline CDR1 is MNHEY and CDR2 SMNVEV (reference sequence). V was trimmed by 4 bases and J by 1 base, leaving 22 bases between them. The CDR3 length is 18 residues. The CDR3 is CASSSMVTFRDWNTEAFF. The CDR3, as DNA: TGTGCCAGCAGTTCCATGGTAACCTTTAGGGACTGGAACACTGAAGCTTTCTTT.

The genes are TRBV29-1 and TRBJ2-1; 7 nucleotides align to TRBD2. The CDR3 has 14 residues. The trim removed 7 bases at V and 1 base at J, leaving 7 bases unmatched. Germline V CDR1 and CDR2: SQVTM, ANQGSEA. DNA for the CDR3: TGCAGCGCTGTTCGCGGGAGTTCCTACAATGAGCAGTTCTTC. Encoded protein: CSAVRGSSYNEQFF.

CDR3 loop: CASSSRLAVQTTGYNEQFF. The CDR3 nucleotides read TGTGCCAGCAGTTCGCGACTAGCGGTACAGACCACCGGCTACAATGAGCAGTTCTTC. The chain combines TRBV27 with TRBJ2-1; TRBD2 matches 9 bases. The germline gives CDR1 MNHEY, CDR2 SMNVEV (reference sequence). Losses at the gene ends were 4 bases for V and 3 bases for J; bases not matched to a gene: 16. The CDR3 has 19 amino acids.